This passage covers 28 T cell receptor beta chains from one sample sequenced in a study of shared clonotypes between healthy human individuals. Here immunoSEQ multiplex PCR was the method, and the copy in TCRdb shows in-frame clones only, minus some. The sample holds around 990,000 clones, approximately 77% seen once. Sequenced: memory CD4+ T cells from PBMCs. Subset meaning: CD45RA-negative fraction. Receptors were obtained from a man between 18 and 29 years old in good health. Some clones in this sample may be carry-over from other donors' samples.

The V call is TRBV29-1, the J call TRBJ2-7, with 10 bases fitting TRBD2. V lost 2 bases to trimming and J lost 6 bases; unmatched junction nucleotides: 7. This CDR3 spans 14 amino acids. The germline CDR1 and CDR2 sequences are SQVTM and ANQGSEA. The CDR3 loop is CSVELASGRTEQYF. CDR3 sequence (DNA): TGCAGCGTTGAATTGGCTAGCGGGAGAACCGAGCAGTACTTC.

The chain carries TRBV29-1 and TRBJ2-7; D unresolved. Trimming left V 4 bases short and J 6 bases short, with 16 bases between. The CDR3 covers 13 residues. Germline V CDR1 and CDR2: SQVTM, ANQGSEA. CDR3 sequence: CSVVGLPRREQYF. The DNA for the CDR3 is TGCAGCGTTGTAGGCCTCCCCAGGCGCGAGCAGTACTTC.

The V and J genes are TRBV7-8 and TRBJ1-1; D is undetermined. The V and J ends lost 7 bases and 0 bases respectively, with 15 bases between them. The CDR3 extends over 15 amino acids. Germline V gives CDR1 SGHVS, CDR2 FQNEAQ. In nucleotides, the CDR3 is TGTGCCAGCAACGTTATCGGGCGGGTGAACACTGAAGCTTTCTTT. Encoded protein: CASNVIGRVNTEAFF.

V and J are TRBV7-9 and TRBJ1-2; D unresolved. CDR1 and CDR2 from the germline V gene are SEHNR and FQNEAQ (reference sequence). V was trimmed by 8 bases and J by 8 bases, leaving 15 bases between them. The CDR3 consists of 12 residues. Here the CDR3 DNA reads TGTGCCAGCTCCCGAGAATCAAGCGGCTACACCTTC. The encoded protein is CASSRESSGYTF.

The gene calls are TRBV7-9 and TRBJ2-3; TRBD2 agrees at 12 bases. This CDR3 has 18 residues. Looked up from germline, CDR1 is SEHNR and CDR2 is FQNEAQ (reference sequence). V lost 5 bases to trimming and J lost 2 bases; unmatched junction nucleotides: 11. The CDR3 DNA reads TGTGCCAGCAGCCGGAGACTAGCGGGAGATGGGGTCACAGATACGCAGTATTTT. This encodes CASSRRLAGDGVTDTQYF. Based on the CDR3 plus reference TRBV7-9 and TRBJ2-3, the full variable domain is DTGVSQNPRHKITKRGQNVTFRCDPISEHNRLYWYRQTLGQGPEFLTYFQNEAQLEKSRLLSDRFSAERPKGSFSTLEIQRTEQGDSAMYLCASSRRLAGDGVTDTQYFGPGTRLTVL.

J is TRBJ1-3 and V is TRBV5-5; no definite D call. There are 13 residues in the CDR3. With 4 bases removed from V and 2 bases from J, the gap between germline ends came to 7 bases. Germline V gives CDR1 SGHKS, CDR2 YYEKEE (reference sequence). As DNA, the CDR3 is TGTGCCAGCAGCCTCAAACCTGGAAACACCATATATTTT. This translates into CASSLKPGNTIYF.

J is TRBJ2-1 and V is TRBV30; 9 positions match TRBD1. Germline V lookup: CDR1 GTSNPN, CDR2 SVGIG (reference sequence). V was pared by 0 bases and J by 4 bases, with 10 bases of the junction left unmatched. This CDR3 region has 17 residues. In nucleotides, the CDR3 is TGTGCCTGGAGTGTACTCCCCGGGACAGGGCCTTACAATGAGCAGTTCTTC. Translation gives CAWSVLPGTGPYNEQFF.

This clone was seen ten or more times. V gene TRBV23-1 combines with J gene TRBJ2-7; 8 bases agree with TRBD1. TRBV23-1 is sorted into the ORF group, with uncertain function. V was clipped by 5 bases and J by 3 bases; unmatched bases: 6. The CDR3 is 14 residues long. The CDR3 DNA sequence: TGCGCCAGCAGTGGTTTGACAGGGGTCTACGAGCAGTACTTC. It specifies CASSGLTGVYEQYF.

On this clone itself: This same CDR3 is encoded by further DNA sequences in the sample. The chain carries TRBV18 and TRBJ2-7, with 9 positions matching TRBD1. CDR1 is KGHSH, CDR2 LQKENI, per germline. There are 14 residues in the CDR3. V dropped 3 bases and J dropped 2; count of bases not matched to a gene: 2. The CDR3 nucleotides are TGTGCCAGCTCACCGGGACAGGGACCCTACGAGCAGTACTTC. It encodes CASSPGQGPYEQYF. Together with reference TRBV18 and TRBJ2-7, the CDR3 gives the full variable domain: NAGVMQNPRHLVRRRGQEARLRCSPMKGHSHVYWYRQLPEEGLKFMVYLQKENIIDESGMPKERFSAEFPKEGPSILRIQQVVRGDSAAYFCASSPGQGPYEQYFGPGTRLTVT.

The CDR3 loop reads CASSPTGDLRYEQYF. CDR3 nucleotides: TGTGCCAGCTCACCTACAGGGGATCTAAGGTACGAGCAGTACTTC. The V and J genes are TRBV18 and TRBJ2-7, with TRBD1 identical over 7 bases. CDR1 KGHSH and CDR2 LQKENI come from the germline V gene. With V trimmed by 3 bases and J by 4 bases, 9 bases remained unmatched. The CDR3 is made up of 15 amino acids.

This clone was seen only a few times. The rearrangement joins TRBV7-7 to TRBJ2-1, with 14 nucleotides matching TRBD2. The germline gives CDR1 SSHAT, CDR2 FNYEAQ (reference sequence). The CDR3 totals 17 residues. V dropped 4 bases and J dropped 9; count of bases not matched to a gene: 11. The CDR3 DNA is TGTGCCAGCAGCTCGAGACTAGCGGGAGGGAATGACGTTGAGCAGTTCTTC. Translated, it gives CASSSRLAGGNDVEQFF.

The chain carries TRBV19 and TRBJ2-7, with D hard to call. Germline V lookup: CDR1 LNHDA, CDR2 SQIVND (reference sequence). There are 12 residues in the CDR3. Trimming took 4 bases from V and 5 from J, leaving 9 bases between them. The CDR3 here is CASSNLPHEQYF. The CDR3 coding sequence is TGTGCCAGTAGTAATCTCCCCCACGAGCAGTACTTC.

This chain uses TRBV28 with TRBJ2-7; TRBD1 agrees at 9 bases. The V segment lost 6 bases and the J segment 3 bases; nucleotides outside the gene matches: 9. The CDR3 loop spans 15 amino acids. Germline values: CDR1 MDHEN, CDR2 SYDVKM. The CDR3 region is CASRTPQTGGYEQYF. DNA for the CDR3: TGTGCCAGCAGAACTCCCCAGACAGGGGGCTACGAGCAGTACTTC.

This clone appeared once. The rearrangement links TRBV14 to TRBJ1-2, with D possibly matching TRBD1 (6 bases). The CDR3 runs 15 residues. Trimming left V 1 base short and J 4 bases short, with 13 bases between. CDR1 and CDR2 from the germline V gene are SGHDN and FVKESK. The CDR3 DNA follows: TGTGCCAGCAGCCAAGTGCTAAGGGGGATCTATGGCTACACCTTC. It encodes CASSQVLRGIYGYTF.

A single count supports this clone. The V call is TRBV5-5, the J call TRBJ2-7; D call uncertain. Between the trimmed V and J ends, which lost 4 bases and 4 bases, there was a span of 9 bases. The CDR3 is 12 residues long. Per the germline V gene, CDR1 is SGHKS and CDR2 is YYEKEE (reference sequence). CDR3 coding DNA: TGTGCCAGCAGCGCTAATCTTTACGAGCAGTACTTC. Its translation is CASSANLYEQYF. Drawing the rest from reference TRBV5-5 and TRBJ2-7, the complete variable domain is DAGVTQSPTHLIKTRGQQVTLRCSPISGHKSVSWYQQVLGQGPQFIFQYYEKEERGRGNFPDRFSARQFPNYSSELNVNALLLGDSALYLCASSANLYEQYFGPGTRLTVT.

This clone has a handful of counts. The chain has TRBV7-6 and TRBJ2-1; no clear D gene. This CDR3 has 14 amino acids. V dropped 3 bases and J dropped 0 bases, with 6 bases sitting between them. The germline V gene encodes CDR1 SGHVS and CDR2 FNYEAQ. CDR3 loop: CASSFSSSYNEQFF. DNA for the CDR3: TGTGCCAGCAGCTTTTCGAGCTCCTACAATGAGCAGTTCTTC.

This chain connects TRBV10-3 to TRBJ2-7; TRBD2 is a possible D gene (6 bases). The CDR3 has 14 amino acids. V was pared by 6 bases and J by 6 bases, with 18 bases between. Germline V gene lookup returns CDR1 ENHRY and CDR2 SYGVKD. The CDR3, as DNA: TGTGCCATCAGGGGACTCCCCCCGCCCTCCGAGCAGTACTTC. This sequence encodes CAIRGLPPPSEQYF.

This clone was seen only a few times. DNA of the CDR3: TGTGCCAGCACCCGACGTCGGTCTACTAGCGGGAGCTTCGGCGAGCAGTACTTC. Its protein product is CASTRRRSTSGSFGEQYF. The genes are TRBV5-4 and TRBJ2-7; the match to TRBD2 covers 11 bases. Per the germline V gene, CDR1 is SGHNT and CDR2 is YYREEE (reference sequence). CDR3 length: 18 residues. The J segment lost 6 bases and the V segment lost 6 bases, leaving 20 bases of the junction unmatched. The complete variable domain, with remaining parts taken from reference TRBV5-4 and TRBJ2-7, reads ETGVTQSPTHLIKTRGQQVTLRCSSQSGHNTVSWYQQALGQGPQFIFQYYREEENGRGNFPPRFSGLQFPNYSSELNVNALELDDSALYLCASTRRRSTSGSFGEQYFGPGTRLTVT.

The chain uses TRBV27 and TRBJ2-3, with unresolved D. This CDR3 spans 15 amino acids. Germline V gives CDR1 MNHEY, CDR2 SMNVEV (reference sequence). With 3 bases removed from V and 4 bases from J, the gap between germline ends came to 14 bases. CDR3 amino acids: CASSLSGTAPDTQYF. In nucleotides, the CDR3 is TGTGCCAGCAGTTTGTCGGGTACTGCTCCAGATACGCAGTATTTT.

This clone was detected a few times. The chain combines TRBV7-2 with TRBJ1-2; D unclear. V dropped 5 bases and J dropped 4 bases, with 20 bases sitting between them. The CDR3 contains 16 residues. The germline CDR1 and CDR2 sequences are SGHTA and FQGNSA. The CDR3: CASSPAASSLSYGYTF. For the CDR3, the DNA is TGTGCCAGCAGCCCAGCGGCTTCCTCCCTAAGCTATGGCTACACCTTC.

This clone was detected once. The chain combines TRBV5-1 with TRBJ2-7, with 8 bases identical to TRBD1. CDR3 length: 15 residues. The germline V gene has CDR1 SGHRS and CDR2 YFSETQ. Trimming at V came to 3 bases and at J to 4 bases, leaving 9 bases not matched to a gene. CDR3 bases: TGCGCCAGCAGCTACCTAGGACAGGGTGTTTACGAGCAGTACTTC. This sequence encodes CASSYLGQGVYEQYF.

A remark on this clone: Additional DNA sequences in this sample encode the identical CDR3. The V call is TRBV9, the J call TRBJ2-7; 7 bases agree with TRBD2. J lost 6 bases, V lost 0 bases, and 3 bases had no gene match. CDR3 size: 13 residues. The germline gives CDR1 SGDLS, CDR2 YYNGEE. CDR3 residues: CASSVGPGGEQYF. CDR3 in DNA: TGTGCCAGCAGCGTAGGGCCGGGGGGCGAGCAGTACTTC.

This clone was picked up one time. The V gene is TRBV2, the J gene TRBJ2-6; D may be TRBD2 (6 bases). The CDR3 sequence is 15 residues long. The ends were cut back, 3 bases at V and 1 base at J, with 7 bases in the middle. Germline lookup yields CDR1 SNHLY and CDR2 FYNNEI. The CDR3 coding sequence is TGTGCCAGCAGTGAGGAGGGGTCTGGGGCCAACGTCCTGACTTTC. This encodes CASSEEGSGANVLTF.

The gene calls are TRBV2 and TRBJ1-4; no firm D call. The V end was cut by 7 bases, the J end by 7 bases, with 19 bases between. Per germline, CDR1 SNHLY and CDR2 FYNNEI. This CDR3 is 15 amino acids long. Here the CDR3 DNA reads TGTGCCAGCACTAGAGAGATAGCGGCTGGTGAAAAACTGTTTTTT. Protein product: CASTREIAAGEKLFF.

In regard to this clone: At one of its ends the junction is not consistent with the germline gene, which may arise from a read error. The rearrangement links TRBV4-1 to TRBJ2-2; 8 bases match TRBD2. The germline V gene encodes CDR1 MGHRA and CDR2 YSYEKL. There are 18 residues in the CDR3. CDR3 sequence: CASSLEAGDGLDTGELVF. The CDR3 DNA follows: TGCGCCAGCAGCCTAGAAGCGGGAGATGGGTTGGACACCGGGGAGCTGGTTTTT.

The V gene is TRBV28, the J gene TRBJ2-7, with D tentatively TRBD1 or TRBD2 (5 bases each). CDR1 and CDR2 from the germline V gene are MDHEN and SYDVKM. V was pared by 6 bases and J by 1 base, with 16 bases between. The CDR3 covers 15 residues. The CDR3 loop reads CASRDEGAGSYEQYF. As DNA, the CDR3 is TGTGCCAGCAGAGATGAGGGCGCAGGGTCCTACGAGCAGTACTTC.

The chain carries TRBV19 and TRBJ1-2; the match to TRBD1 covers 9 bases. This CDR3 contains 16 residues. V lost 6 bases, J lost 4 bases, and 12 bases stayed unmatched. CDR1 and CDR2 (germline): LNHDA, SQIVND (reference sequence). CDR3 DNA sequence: TGTGCCAGTAGACCCGGGACAGGGTCCTCGGTCTATGGCTACACCTTC. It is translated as CASRPGTGSSVYGYTF.

CDR3 coding DNA: TGTGCCAGTAGTCGAGGGACTAGGAATCATGAGCAGTACTTC. This sequence encodes CASSRGTRNHEQYF. The rearrangement uses TRBV19 and TRBJ2-7; TRBD2 aligns across 8 bases. There are 14 residues in the CDR3. The junction had 10 bases not matched to a gene; V was cut back by 5 bases and J by 7 bases. Germline loops: CDR1 LNHDA, CDR2 SQIVND (reference sequence).